This TCR beta chain was recovered during a study of blood T cell repertoires in COVID-19. Overall study: COVID-19 samples from acute and convalescent phases originated in the United States, Italy and Spain.

Germline CDR1 LNHDA, CDR2 SQIVND (reference sequence). The CDR3 has 14 amino acids. V gave up 4 bases and J gave up 8 bases; unmatched junction bases: 5. Under the authors' procedure: Cell counts per sample came from amplifying reference gene primers. Clones were read by immunoSEQ multiplex PCR, and TCRdb kept only the in-frame ones, dropping some. For V, J and clone size, that table is used; D and trimming come from the DNA. Among roughly 190,000 clones listed, around three quarters were seen once. Across about two dozen US areas, participants ranged in age from roughly 18 to 95 years. Grouping used clinical history reported by participants in a survey and questionnaire. This clone was observed a handful of times.

The gene calls are TRBV19 and TRBJ1-6, with 7 bases that match TRBD1. Sequences were obtained from PBMCs or T cells enriched from blood (not recorded which). The receptor was isolated from a woman between 50 and 59 years old with acute COVID-19. CDR3 in amino acids: CASSTRQGDSPLHF. CDR3 nucleotide sequence: TGTGCCAGTAGTACGCGACAGGGAGATTCACCCCTCCACTTT.